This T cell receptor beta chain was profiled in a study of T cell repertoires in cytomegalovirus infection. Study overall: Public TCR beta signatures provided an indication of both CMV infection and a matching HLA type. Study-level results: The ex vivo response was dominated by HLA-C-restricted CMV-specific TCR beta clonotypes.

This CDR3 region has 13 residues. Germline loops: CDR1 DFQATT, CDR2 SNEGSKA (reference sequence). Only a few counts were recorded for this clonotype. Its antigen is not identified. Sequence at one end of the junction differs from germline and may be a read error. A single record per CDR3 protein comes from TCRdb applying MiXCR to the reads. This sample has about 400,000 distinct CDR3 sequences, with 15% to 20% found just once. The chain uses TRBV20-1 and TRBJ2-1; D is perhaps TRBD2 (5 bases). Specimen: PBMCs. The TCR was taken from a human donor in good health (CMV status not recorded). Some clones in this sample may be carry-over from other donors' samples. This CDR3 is CSGRLPTYNEQFF. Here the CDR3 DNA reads TGCAGTGGTAGACTACCCACCTACAATGAGCAGTTCTTC.